The clone carrying this T cell receptor beta chain turned up a few times. This CDR3 has 15 residues. The V gene end was trimmed by 5 bases and the J gene end by 4 bases; junction bases not matched to a gene: 8. Germline values: CDR1 MNHEY, CDR2 SVGAGI. This record comes from a study of blood T cell repertoires in COVID-19. Whole-study context: The United States, Italy and Spain were the sources of the acute and convalescent COVID-19 samples. T cells, B-cell-depleted T cells, or PBMCs supplied cDNA or gDNA.

The method was immunoSEQ multiplex PCR; TCRdb's version includes in-frame clones alone and lacks a portion of them. The table shows roughly 32,000 clones, with 91% occurring only once. This receptor was taken from a human donor with active COVID-19. The donor label of this sample is uncertain. The gene calls are TRBV6-5 and TRBJ2-1, with 7 bases that match TRBD2. The sequencing input was peripheral blood. CDR3 protein: CASSTERDRYNEQFF. The CDR3, as DNA: TGTGCCAGCAGTACAGAGCGGGACCGTTACAATGAGCAGTTCTTC.